One and the same sample provided the 10 T cell receptor beta chains below, sequenced in a study of cytotoxic CD8 clonotypes in ibrutinib-treated CLL (dated by TCRdb to 2020 to 2022). The time point label of this sample denotes: progressive disease on ibrutinib. The receptor library was made with the immunoSEQ multiplex PCR assay. Not all clones reach the TCRdb copy of this immuneACCESS table, which keeps in-frame sequences only. Checked studies attribute under half of the gap to unresolved V genes and leave the rest unexplained. Within this sample are nearly 300,000 clones, with around 77% of them counted one time only. Around 5.1% of the sample rests with the top ten. The sample consisted of PBMCs, taken at disease progression, from a patient treated with ibrutinib. The receptors here all came from a human donor with chronic lymphocytic leukemia.

J is TRBJ2-5 and V is TRBV18; D assignment may be TRBD1 or TRBD2 (5 bases each). The germline V gene has CDR1 KGHSH and CDR2 LQKENI. CDR3 size: 13 residues. The V gene lost 6 bases and the J gene lost 7 bases, with 15 bases spanning the gap. The CDR3 nucleotides are TGTGCCAGCTCCCCGGGGCTTGACGGGACCCAGTACTTC. Protein sequence: CASSPGLDGTQYF.

The rearrangement uses TRBV5-1 and TRBJ2-7; the D gene is possibly TRBD2 (5 bases). Deletions cut 2 bases from V and 7 bases from J, with 16 bases between. The CDR3 runs to 14 residues. In germline, CDR1 is SGHRS, CDR2 YFSETQ. The CDR3 DNA reads as TGCGCCAGCAGCTTACGAGGGCCCCCAACAGAGCAGTACTTC. Translated, it gives CASSLRGPPTEQYF. Combining the CDR3 with reference TRBV5-1 and TRBJ2-7 gives the whole variable domain KAGVTQTPRYLIKTRGQQVTLSCSPISGHRSVSWYQQTPGQGLQFLFEYFSETQRNKGNFPGRFSGRQFSNSRSEMNVSTLELGDSALYLCASSLRGPPTEQYFGPGTRLTVT.

The chain is built from TRBV28 and TRBJ1-5; D might be TRBD1 (6 bases). The V end was cut by 5 bases, the J end by 0 bases, with 8 bases between. Germline V gene lookup returns CDR1 MDHEN and CDR2 SYDVKM. There are 14 residues in the CDR3. CDR3 nucleotides: TGTGCCAGCAGTAGGGGGGGTAGCAATCAGCCCCAGCATTTT. Its translation: CASSRGGSNQPQHF. Using reference TRBV28 and TRBJ1-5 for the parts outside the CDR3, the full variable domain is DVKVTQSSRYLVKRTGEKVFLECVQDMDHENMFWYRQDPGLGLRLIYFSYDVKMKEKGDIPEGYSVSREKKERFSLILESASTNQTSMYLCASSRGGSNQPQHFGDGTRLSIL.

This clone was counted between two and nine times. The V gene is TRBV7-9, the J gene TRBJ1-1; D possibly corresponds to TRBD1 (6 bases). This CDR3 is 18 amino acids long. V lost 5 bases and J lost 1, with 23 bases in between. Germline-derived CDR1 and CDR2 are SEHNR and FQNEAQ (reference sequence). Written as DNA, the CDR3 is TGTGCCAGCAGCCTTAGTCGGACGGGGGGCGCCCGGAACACTGAAGCTTTCTTT. This encodes CASSLSRTGGARNTEAFF.

This CDR3 reads CASSDLGTGRDNEQFF. The CDR3 bases are TGCGCCAGCAGTGATTTAGGGACTGGGCGAGACAATGAGCAGTTCTTC. The chain recombines TRBV10-2 with TRBJ2-1, with D possibly TRBD2 on 6 matching bases. Trimming cost V 3 bases and J 5 bases, with 17 bases left between them. CDR3 length: 16 amino acids. Per germline, CDR1 WSHSY and CDR2 SAAADI.

The V call is TRBV7-9, the J call TRBJ1-1; D uncertain. With 3 bases removed from V and 1 base from J, the gap between germline ends came to 9 bases. The CDR3 is 14 amino acids. Germline V lookup: CDR1 SEHNR, CDR2 FQNEAQ (reference sequence). The CDR3 sequence: CASSFVQQNTEAFF. The CDR3 DNA reads TGTGCCAGCAGCTTTGTACAACAGAACACTGAAGCTTTCTTT.

V is TRBV9 and J is TRBJ2-3; 7 nucleotides agree with TRBD1. The CDR3 extends over 16 amino acids. Trimming at V came to 2 bases and at J to 0 bases, leaving 6 bases not matched to a gene. Looked up from germline, CDR1 is SGDLS and CDR2 is YYNGEE. CDR3: CASSVGSGGSTDTQYF. CDR3 coding DNA: TGTGCCAGCAGCGTTGGATCAGGGGGTAGCACAGATACGCAGTATTTT.

The chain links TRBV4-1 to TRBJ2-5; 9 positions match TRBD2. V was pared by 2 bases and J by 5 bases, with 12 bases of the junction left unmatched. Germline V gene data show CDR1 as MGHRA and CDR2 as YSYEKL. This CDR3 contains 17 residues. The CDR3 DNA reads TGCGCCAGCAGCCAACCAATCTCCATCAGCGGGGGGGAGACCCAGTACTTC. It translates to CASSQPISISGGETQYF.

V is TRBV6-5 and J is TRBJ2-3; the match to TRBD2 covers 10 bases. This CDR3 comprises 14 residues. Germline V CDR1 and CDR2: MNHEY, SVGAGI. V was clipped by 7 bases and J by 5 bases; unmatched bases: 6. The CDR3, as DNA: TGTGCCAGCACCAAGAGACTAGCGGGAGATACGCAGTATTTT. It encodes CASTKRLAGDTQYF.

V and J are TRBV7-9 and TRBJ2-7; the match to TRBD2 covers 11 bases. V dropped 0 bases and J dropped 3; count of bases not matched to a gene: 7. Germline V gives CDR1 SEHNR, CDR2 FQNEAQ (reference sequence). The CDR3 is 17 amino acids. The CDR3 bases are TGTGCCAGCAGCTTAGCCATCGGGACTAGCGGAAACTACGAGCAGTACTTC. This encodes CASSLAIGTSGNYEQYF.